What follows are 10 T cell receptor beta chains derived from one specimen sequenced in a study of radiation and T cells in renal cell carcinoma. The time point is: baseline pretreatment blood. Indicated treatment: 15 Gy SBRT to primary tumor, nephrectomy 4 weeks later. Sequencing was performed with immunoSEQ multiplex PCR; in TCRdb, only in-frame clones are kept and a portion is missing. The table records about 130,000 clones, around 80% of them present only once. The starting material was blood, obtained from a patient whose treatment included radiotherapy and nephrectomy. These receptors were collected from a woman in her sixties with renal cell carcinoma.

V is TRBV28 and J is TRBJ1-3; TRBD1 agrees at 7 bases. Unmatched junction bases numbered 8, after V lost 3 bases and J lost 3 bases. In germline, CDR1 is MDHEN, CDR2 SYDVKM. The CDR3 covers 16 residues. The DNA of the CDR3 is TGTGCCAGCAGTTTGGGCTCACAGGGGTTTGGAAACACCATATATTTT. This sequence encodes CASSLGSQGFGNTIYF.

V is TRBV6-1 and J is TRBJ1-1; TRBD1 is a possible D gene (5 bases). Deletions cut 4 bases from V and 1 base from J, with 7 bases between. CDR3 length: 13 residues. The germline gives CDR1 MNHNS, CDR2 SASEGT. The CDR3 DNA reads as TGTGCCAGCAGTGGACAGTGGAACACTGAAGCTTTCTTT. Encoded protein: CASSGQWNTEAFF.

V gene TRBV19 combines with J gene TRBJ2-2, with TRBD2 matching over 7 bases. The junction had 6 bases not matched to a gene; V was cut back by 7 bases and J by 1 base. The CDR3 sequence is 15 residues long. Germline-derived CDR1 and CDR2 are LNHDA and SQIVND (reference sequence). For the CDR3, the DNA is TGTGCCAGTACCCTCTCTAGCGGGAACACCGGGGAGCTGTTTTTT. Residues: CASTLSSGNTGELFF.

V is TRBV27 and J is TRBJ1-5; 7 nucleotides agree with TRBD1. After removal of 3 bases from V and 5 bases from J, the junction contained 10 bases not matched to a gene. This CDR3 has 16 residues. Germline lookup yields CDR1 MNHEY and CDR2 SMNVEV (reference sequence). CDR3 sequence (DNA): TGTGCCAGCAGTTTTTTTGGACAGGACCCCTATCAGCCCCAGCATTTT. This sequence encodes CASSFFGQDPYQPQHF.

The chain has TRBV10-3 and TRBJ1-2; D is unresolved. Trimming pared 8 bases from V and 2 bases from J, leaving 18 bases between. This CDR3 is 15 amino acids long. Germline V CDR1 and CDR2: ENHRY, SYGVKD. CDR3 in DNA: TGTGCCATCCCCTTATCTGAGGGAATCAACTATGGCTACACCTTC. It translates to CAIPLSEGINYGYTF.

The V and J genes are TRBV5-1 and TRBJ2-1; no definite D call. The CDR3 is 15 residues long. V dropped 4 bases and J dropped 7 bases, with 18 bases sitting between them. CDR1 and CDR2 from the germline V gene are SGHRS and YFSETQ. CDR3 DNA sequence: TGCGCCAGCAGCATAGATATTAGTCCAGGTAATGAGCAGTTCTTC. This gives the protein CASSIDISPGNEQFF.

The rearrangement links TRBV7-6 to TRBJ1-1; a weak D match, TRBD1 (6 bases). The CDR3 length is 16 residues. V was shortened by 2 bases and J by 1 base, with 14 bases between the two germline ends. The germline V gene encodes CDR1 SGHVS and CDR2 FNYEAQ. This chain's CDR3 is CASSLSVPGQNTEAFF. CDR3 in DNA: TGTGCCAGCAGCTTAAGCGTACCGGGACAGAACACTGAAGCTTTCTTT.

V usage is TRBV29-1 and J usage is TRBJ2-2; no definite D call. This CDR3 region has 12 residues. Germline CDR1 and CDR2: SQVTM and ANQGSEA. V was cut by 4 bases and J by 3 bases, with 6 bases left in between. CDR3 residues: CSVGVDTGELFF. As DNA, the CDR3 is TGCAGCGTTGGGGTGGACACCGGGGAGCTGTTTTTT.

The chain combines TRBV28 with TRBJ2-1, with TRBD2 matching 9 bases. V trimming: 6 bases; J trimming: 8 bases; junction bases outside the gene matches: 8. CDR1 is MDHEN, CDR2 SYDVKM, per germline. The CDR3 extends over 14 amino acids. The CDR3 sequence is CASRPTSGRDEQFF. CDR3 sequence (DNA): TGTGCCAGCAGACCGACTAGCGGTAGGGATGAGCAGTTCTTC.

J is TRBJ1-4 and V is TRBV6-6; D perhaps matches TRBD1 (5 bases). Germline V gene sequence: CDR1 MNHNY, CDR2 SVGAGI (reference sequence). The CDR3 is 16 amino acids. V lost 0 bases, J lost 1 base, and 9 bases lay in between. The CDR3 nucleotides are TGTGCCAGCAGTTACTCGATCAGGGTAACTAATGAAAAACTGTTTTTT. It encodes CASSYSIRVTNEKLFF.